These T cell receptor beta chains were read from a single sample in a study of T cell responses to AZD1222 COVID-19 vaccine. Clones were sequenced by immunoSEQ multiplex PCR, and TCRdb holds only the in-frame ones, with some missing. Among over 150,000 clones listed, about nine tenths were seen once. The sequences come from peripheral blood, collected on day 0 of AZD1222 vaccination. These receptors were obtained from an adult in good health. Each CDR3 is given with its conserved first and last residue. A D gene is named only where the DNA matches it firmly. Size is stated for part of the rows, as once, few or many counts, or as a class when the clone is expanded.

V,D,J,size,DNA,CDR3
TRBV29-1,TRBD1,TRBJ2-5,-,TGCAGCGTCGACAGGGATGAGGAGACCCAGTACTTC,CSVDRDEETQYF
TRBV21-1,-,TRBJ1-4,-,TGTGCCAGCAAGGTCCCTCCTAGGGAAAAACTGTTTTTT,CASKVPPREKLFF
TRBV12-3/TRBV12-4,-,TRBJ1-1,-,TGTGCCAGCAGTTTAGAGGGTGAAGCTTTCTTT,CASSLEGEAFF
TRBV18,-,TRBJ1-4,-,TGTGCCAGCACAATCGGGGGCGCTAGACTGTTTTTT,CASTIGGARLFF
TRBV2,-,TRBJ1-6,-,TGTGCCAGCAGTGGCCAGAGCTCCTATAATTCACCCCTCCACTTT,CASSGQSSYNSPLHF
TRBV18,TRBD1,TRBJ1-6,-,TGTGCCAGCTCACTGCGCCAGGGGGGACTTAATTCACCCCTCCACTTT,CASSLRQGGLNSPLHF
TRBV30,TRBD2,TRBJ2-1,large,TGTGCCTGGAGTGCCTGGGAGCGGGACCATTTCAATGAGCAGTTCTTC,CAWSAWERDHFNEQFF
TRBV6-2/TRBV6-3,-,TRBJ2-7,-,TGTGCCAGCAGTTACTCGTCTGAGGGAAATTTGGACGAGCAGTACTTC,CASSYSSEGNLDEQYF
TRBV12-3/TRBV12-4,-,TRBJ1-1,-,TGTGCCAGCAGTTTGGTTGGGATTGGACCCGCTTTCTTT,CASSLVGIGPAFF
TRBV2,TRBD2,TRBJ2-1,-,TGTGCCAGCTACGGACTAGCGGGAAGTGAGCAGTTCTTC,CASYGLAGSEQFF
TRBV18,-,TRBJ2-7,-,TGTGCCAGCTCACCACCCGCCAGGGGCACCTACGAGCAGTACTTC,CASSPPARGTYEQYF
TRBV9,-,TRBJ1-2,few,TGTGCCAGCAGCGCCACAGGGACCTATGGCTACACCTTC,CASSATGTYGYTF
TRBV6-5,-,TRBJ2-1,-,TGTGCCAGCAGTCTAGATCTTGTTGAGCAGTTCTTC,CASSLDLVEQFF
TRBV28,-,TRBJ2-7,-,TGTGCCAGCAGTCGCGCGGGACAGTACAGAAGCTACGAGCAGTACTTC,CASSRAGQYRSYEQYF
TRBV7-8,-,TRBJ2-7,-,TGTGCCAGCAGCCGAGAAGGGGTCCACGAGCAGTACTTC,CASSREGVHEQYF
TRBV19,-,TRBJ2-2,-,TGTGCCAGTAGCGGAGGGATGCCGAACACCGGGGAGCTGTTTTTT,CASSGGMPNTGELFF
TRBV12-1,-,TRBJ2-7,-,TGTGCCAGCAGGTATCAGGGGTTTTCCTACGAGCAGTACTTC,CASRYQGFSYEQYF
TRBV28,TRBD1,TRBJ1-2,-,TGTGCCACCTCTACAGGGGGCAGGGCTTATGGCTACACCTTC,CATSTGGRAYGYTF
TRBV29-1,-,TRBJ1-5,-,TGCAGCGTTGTGTCGGGGTCTAGCAATCAGCCCCAGCATTTT,CSVVSGSSNQPQHF
TRBV29-1,TRBD1,TRBJ2-2,-,TGCAGCGTACCCACAGGGGGAGCGAACACCGGGGAGCTGTTTTTT,CSVPTGGANTGELFF
TRBV5-1,-,TRBJ1-4,-,TGCGCCAGCAGCATTGTTGGGGCGCGGACTAATGAAAAACTGTTTTTT,CASSIVGARTNEKLFF
TRBV5-1,-,TRBJ2-7,few,TGCGCCAGCAGCTCCCTTAGGGTCCCCTACGAGCAGTACTTC,CASSSLRVPYEQYF
TRBV2,-,TRBJ1-2,-,TGTGCCAGCAGTGGGAGGGAATTCGACTATGGCTACACCTTC,CASSGREFDYGYTF
TRBV11-3,TRBD1,TRBJ1-1,once,TGTGCCAGCAGGATTACAGGGGGTGAAGCTTTCTTT,CASRITGGEAFF
TRBV5-4,-,TRBJ1-2,-,TGTGCCAGCAGCTTGGCCCTGAACTATGGCTACACCTTC,CASSLALNYGYTF
TRBV6-5,TRBD1,TRBJ1-2,-,TGTGCCAGCAGTCGTACGACAGGGTTGGGCTACACCTTC,CASSRTTGLGYTF
TRBV27,-,TRBJ1-1,-,TGTGCCAGCACTATGGGGACTGAAGCTTTCTTT,CASTMGTEAFF
TRBV19,-,TRBJ2-1,-,TGTGCCAGTAGTATAGCAGACGGGGTGGCCTCCTACAATGAGCAGTTCTTC,CASSIADGVASYNEQFF
TRBV7-9,-,TRBJ2-7,-,TGTGCCAGCACCCCCGGGGGAGAGCAGTACTTC,CASTPGGEQYF
TRBV7-9,TRBD1,TRBJ1-1,-,TGTGCCAGCAGCGTAAAGGGACAGGTCAGGAACACTGAAGCTTTCTTT,CASSVKGQVRNTEAFF
TRBV30,-,TRBJ2-7,-,TGTGCCTGGACCATTAGACCTCCCTACGAGCAGTACTTC,CAWTIRPPYEQYF
TRBV19,TRBD2,TRBJ2-3,-,TGTGCCAGTAGTCCTAGCGGGAGGGGCACAGATACGCAGTATTTT,CASSPSGRGTDTQYF
TRBV7-9,-,TRBJ2-7,-,TGTGCCAGCAAACGCGGGACAGAATACGAGCAGTACTTC,CASKRGTEYEQYF
TRBV6-5,-,TRBJ1-1,-,TGTGCCAGCAGTTACGGGGGGATCGGCACTGAAGCTTTCTTT,CASSYGGIGTEAFF
TRBV27,-,TRBJ2-1,-,TGTGCCAGCAGTTTGATCTCCGTTCCCCATGAGCAGTTCTTC,CASSLISVPHEQFF
TRBV29-1,-,TRBJ2-7,-,TGCAGCTTCTCTGGGGAGAGGTACGAGCAGTACTTC,CSFSGERYEQYF
TRBV13,TRBD1,TRBJ1-1,-,TGTGCCAGCAGAAATGGGGGGGACAGGGGCATGAACACTGAAGCTTTCTTT,CASRNGGDRGMNTEAFF
TRBV6-5,TRBD1,TRBJ1-1,-,TGTGCCAGCCAGCCCGGGACAGGGAAGAACACTGAAGCTTTCTTT,CASQPGTGKNTEAFF
TRBV5-6,TRBD1,TRBJ1-2,-,TGTGCCAGCACCATTACGGGACAGGGGACTAACTATGGCTACACCTTC,CASTITGQGTNYGYTF
TRBV16,-,TRBJ1-1,once,TGTGCCAGCAGCCAATTTCCGGCTACTCGGGAGTACACTGAAGCTTTCTTT,CASSQFPATREYTEAFF
TRBV27,-,TRBJ1-5,-,TGTGCCAGCAGCGAACAGACAGCAAATCAGCCCCAGCATTTT,CASSEQTANQPQHF
TRBV23-1,TRBD1,TRBJ1-4,-,TGCGCCAGCAGTCGGGGACAGGGCGAAATGCGGGTGCTGTTTTTT,CASSRGQGEMRVLFF
TRBV2,-,TRBJ1-1,once,TGTGCCAGCAGGGTTGGGGTACAGATAAGCACTGAAGCTTTCTTT,CASRVGVQISTEAFF
TRBV28,-,TRBJ2-3,-,TGTGCCAGCAGTGTTTCCCACGCAGGGAAAGATACGCAGTATTTT,CASSVSHAGKDTQYF
TRBV18,-,TRBJ1-1,-,TGTGCCAGCTCACCAGATGTCTTGGGCACTGAAGCTTTCTTT,CASSPDVLGTEAFF